Reported below is one T cell receptor beta chain. The sample carries other DNA sequences with the same CDR3. This record comes from a study of blood T cell repertoires in COVID-19. Study information: The origin of the acute and convalescent COVID-19 samples was the United States, Italy and Spain.

The germline V gene encodes CDR1 SGHTA and CDR2 FQGNSA. V lost 1 base and J 0 bases, leaving 7 bases between the germline ends. The CDR3 contains 14 residues. Data came from immunoSEQ multiplex PCR; TCRdb stores just in-frame clones and leaves some out. This repertoire shows approximately 290,000 clones, about 85% found once; its top ten account for roughly 0.87%. V usage is TRBV7-2 and J usage is TRBJ2-7, with D possibly matching TRBD2 (6 bases). Sequencing input: peripheral blood. This TCR was sampled from a human donor with COVID-19, enrolled during active disease. The donor label of this sample is uncertain. The CDR3 region is CASSLGLGSYEQYF. CDR3 bases: TGTGCCAGCAGCTTAGGACTAGGCTCCTACGAGCAGTACTTC.